These T cell receptor beta chains were read from a single sample in a study of cytomegalovirus exposure and HLA in healthy donors. The data were produced by immunoSEQ multiplex PCR, yet TCRdb's version contains in-frame clones alone and is incomplete. The sample yields 150,000 to 200,000 clones, about 84% seen once. The sequenced sample consisted of PBMCs. The receptors originated from a man aged 45-65 years in good health and CMV-seropositive. CDR3s include the opening cysteine and the closing phenylalanine or tryptophan. The D gene is left open where the match is weak. For some rows the clone size is stated as once, few or many, or as a class when expanded; others skip it.

>.|TRBV4-2|TRBD1|TRBJ1-4
TGTGCCAGCAGCCAAAAGAGAACAGGGGAAAATGAAAAACTGTTTTTT
CASSQKRTGENEKLFF
>once|TRBV5-1|.|TRBJ2-2
TGCGCCAGCAAAACCACCGCGAACACCGGGGAGCTGCTTTTT
CASKTTANTGELLF
>.|TRBV28|TRBD1|TRBJ1-5
TGTGCCAGCAGTCCGGGACAGACGAATCAGCCCCAGCATTTT
CASSPGQTNQPQHF
>.|TRBV7-6|.|TRBJ2-1
TGTGCCAGCAGCTTAGGAGGCCTAGCGCGTGAGCAGTTCTTC
CASSLGGLAREQFF
>.|TRBV7-9|TRBD1|TRBJ1-6
TGTGCCAGCAGCCCCCAGACAGGGATCTATAATTCACCCCTCCACTTT
CASSPQTGIYNSPLHF
>.|TRBV9|TRBD1|TRBJ1-4
TGTGCCAGCAGCGTTCGGGACAGGGGCGTAAGTGCAACTAATGAAAAACTGTTTTTT
CASSVRDRGVSATNEKLFF
>.|TRBV9|.|TRBJ2-7
TGTGCCAGCAGCGCAGGCGGGGTGCAGTACTTC
CASSAGGVQYF
>.|TRBV5-1|.|TRBJ2-1
TGCGCCAGCAGCTTGCCCGGTCAGGGCTTGGATAATGAGCAGTTCTTC
CASSLPGQGLDNEQFF
>.|TRBV15|TRBD2|TRBJ2-1
TGTGCCACCAGCCTTATTAGGACTAGCGGGATGAATGAGCAGTTCTTC
CATSLIRTSGMNEQFF
>.|TRBV28|.|TRBJ1-3
TGTGCCAGCAGTCTCGACCCCTCGAGGACCATATATTTT
CASSLDPSRTIYF
>.|TRBV9|TRBD2|TRBJ2-5
TGTGCCAGCTCTTTCAGCGGGGAAAAGACCCAGTACTTC
CASSFSGEKTQYF
>.|TRBV5-1|.|TRBJ1-2
TGCGCCAGCAGCACCGGGACACCTAGGTTGGGAGGCTACACCTTC
CASSTGTPRLGGYTF
>few|TRBV9|TRBD1|TRBJ2-5
TGTGCCAGCAGCGCGGGACAGGCAGAAGAGACCCAGTACTTC
CASSAGQAEETQYF
>few|TRBV6-6|.|TRBJ2-2
TGTGCCAGCAGTTCCGACAGGTCCGAGGAGCTGTTTTTT
CASSSDRSEELFF
>.|TRBV6-5|.|TRBJ2-5
TGTGCCAGCAGTAACAGGGTTGGCGCACAAGAGACCCAGTACTTC
CASSNRVGAQETQYF
>.|TRBV27|TRBD2|TRBJ2-7
TGTGCCATCAGTTTATCGGGCGGGGGAATCTACGAGCAGTACTTC
CAISLSGGGIYEQYF
>.|TRBV7-2|.|TRBJ1-4
TGTGCCAGCAGCCCTCGCCGAGGGGGATATGAAAAACTGTTTTTT
CASSPRRGGYEKLFF
>.|TRBV6-5|.|TRBJ1-1
TGTGCCAGTACTGCCCCAGGCCTCGCTGAAGCTTTCTTT
CASTAPGLAEAFF
>.|TRBV5-1|.|TRBJ1-2
TGCGCCAGCAGCTTATCCGGGGTGGCAGTCTATGGCTACACCTTC
CASSLSGVAVYGYTF